This T cell receptor beta chain derives from a study of early T cells in non-severe SARS-CoV-2 infection. Study background: Unsorted whole blood bulk RNA was sequenced, with unpaired chains. Study observations and caveats: VDJdb-based matching was biased toward anti-spike CD8 responses and missed private and CD4 specificities.

The germline gives CDR1 SGHVS, CDR2 FNYEAQ. The V end lost 5 bases, the J end lost 0 bases, and 5 bases lay between the germline ends. The CDR3 runs to 14 residues. The protocol attached unique molecular identifiers to individual cDNA molecules. TCRdb re-derived calls from the 5' RACE reads in MiXCR, one entry per CDR3 protein. The sample shows roughly 52,000 distinct CDR3 sequences, about 6% of them seen only once. This clonotype has at least ten counts. Its specificity is not known. The sample consisted of whole blood, taken at baseline. This TCR derives from an adult who was a healthcare worker with PCR-confirmed SARS-CoV-2 infection or an uninfected control (not recorded which). The chain carries TRBV7-6 and TRBJ1-6; D ambiguous. This chain's CDR3 is CASSLSSYNSPLHF. The CDR3 bases are TGTGCCAGCAGCCTGAGCTCCTATAATTCACCCCTCCACTTT. Full variable domain (rest looked up from reference TRBV7-6 and TRBJ1-6): GAGVSQSPRYKVTKRGQDVALRCDPISGHVSLYWYRQALGQGPEFLTYFNYEAQQDKSGLPNDRFSAERPEGSISTLTIQRTEQRDSAMYRCASSLSSYNSPLHFGNGTRLTVT.